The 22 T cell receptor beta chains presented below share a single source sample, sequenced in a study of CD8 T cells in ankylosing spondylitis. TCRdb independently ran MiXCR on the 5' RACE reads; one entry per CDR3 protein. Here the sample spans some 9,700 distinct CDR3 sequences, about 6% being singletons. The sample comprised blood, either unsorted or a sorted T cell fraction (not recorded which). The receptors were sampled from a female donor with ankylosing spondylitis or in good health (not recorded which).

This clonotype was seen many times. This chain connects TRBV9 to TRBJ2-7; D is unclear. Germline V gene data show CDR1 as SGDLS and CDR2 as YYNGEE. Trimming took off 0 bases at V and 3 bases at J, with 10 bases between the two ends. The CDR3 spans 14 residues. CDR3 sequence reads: CASSVAGTNYEQYF. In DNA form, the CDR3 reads TGTGCCAGCAGCGTAGCAGGTACCAACTACGAGCAGTACTTC.

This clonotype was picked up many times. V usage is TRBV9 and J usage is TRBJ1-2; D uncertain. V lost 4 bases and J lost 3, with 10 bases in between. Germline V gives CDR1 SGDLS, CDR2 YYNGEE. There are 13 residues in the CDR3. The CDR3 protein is CASSFTVHYGYTF. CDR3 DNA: TGTGCCAGCAGCTTCACAGTTCACTATGGCTACACCTTC.

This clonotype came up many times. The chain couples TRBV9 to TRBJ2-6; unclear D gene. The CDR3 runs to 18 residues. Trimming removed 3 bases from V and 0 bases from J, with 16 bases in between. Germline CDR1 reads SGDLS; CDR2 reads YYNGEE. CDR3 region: CASSARPKGNSGANVLTF. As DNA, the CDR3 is TGTGCCAGCAGCGCCCGTCCTAAAGGGAACTCTGGGGCCAACGTCCTGACTTTC. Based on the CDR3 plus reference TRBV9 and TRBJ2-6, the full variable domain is DSGVTQTPKHLITATGQRVTLRCSPRSGDLSVYWYQQSLDQGLQFLIQYYNGEERAKGNILERFSAQQFPDLHSELNLSSLELGDSALYFCASSARPKGNSGANVLTFGAGSRLTVL.

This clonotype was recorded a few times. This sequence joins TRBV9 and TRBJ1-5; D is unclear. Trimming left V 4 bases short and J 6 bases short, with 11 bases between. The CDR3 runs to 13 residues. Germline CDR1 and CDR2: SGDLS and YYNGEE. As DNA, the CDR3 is TGTGCCAGCAGCCCGGGGATATCTCAGCCCCAGCATTTT. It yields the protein CASSPGISQPQHF.

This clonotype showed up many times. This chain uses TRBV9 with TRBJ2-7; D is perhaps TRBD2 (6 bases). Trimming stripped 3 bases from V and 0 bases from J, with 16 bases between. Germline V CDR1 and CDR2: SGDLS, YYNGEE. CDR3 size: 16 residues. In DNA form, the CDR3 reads TGTGCCAGCAGCGGTCGCGGGGACGAAACCTCCTACGAGCAGTACTTC. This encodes CASSGRGDETSYEQYF.

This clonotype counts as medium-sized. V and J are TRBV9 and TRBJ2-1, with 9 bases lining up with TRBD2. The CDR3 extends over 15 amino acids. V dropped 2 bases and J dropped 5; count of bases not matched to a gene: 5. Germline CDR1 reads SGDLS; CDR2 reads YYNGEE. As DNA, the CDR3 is TGTGCCAGCAGCGTGGACGCGGGGGGGGACAATGAGCAGTTCTTC. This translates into CASSVDAGGDNEQFF. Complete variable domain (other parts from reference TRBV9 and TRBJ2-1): DSGVTQTPKHLITATGQRVTLRCSPRSGDLSVYWYQQSLDQGLQFLIQYYNGEERAKGNILERFSAQQFPDLHSELNLSSLELGDSALYFCASSVDAGGDNEQFFGPGTRLTVL.

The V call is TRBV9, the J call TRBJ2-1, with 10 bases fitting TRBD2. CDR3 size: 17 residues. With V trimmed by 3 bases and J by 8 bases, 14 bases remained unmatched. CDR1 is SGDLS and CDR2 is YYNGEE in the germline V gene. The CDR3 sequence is CASSGRTSGEGWYEQFF. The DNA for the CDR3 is TGTGCCAGCAGCGGCCGGACTAGCGGCGAGGGATGGTATGAGCAGTTCTTC.

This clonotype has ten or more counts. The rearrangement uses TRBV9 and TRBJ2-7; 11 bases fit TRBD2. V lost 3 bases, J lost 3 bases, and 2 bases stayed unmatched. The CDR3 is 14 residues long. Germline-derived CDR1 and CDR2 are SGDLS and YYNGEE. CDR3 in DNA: TGTGCCAGCAGCGCGGGACTAGCGGACTACGAGCAGTACTTC. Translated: CASSAGLADYEQYF.

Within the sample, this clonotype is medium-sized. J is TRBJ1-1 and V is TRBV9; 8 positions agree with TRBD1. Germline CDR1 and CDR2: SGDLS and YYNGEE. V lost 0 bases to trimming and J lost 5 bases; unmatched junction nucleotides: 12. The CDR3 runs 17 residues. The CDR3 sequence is CASSVASRPGGNTEAFF. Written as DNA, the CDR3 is TGTGCCAGCAGCGTAGCTTCCCGACCAGGGGGCAATACTGAAGCTTTCTTT.

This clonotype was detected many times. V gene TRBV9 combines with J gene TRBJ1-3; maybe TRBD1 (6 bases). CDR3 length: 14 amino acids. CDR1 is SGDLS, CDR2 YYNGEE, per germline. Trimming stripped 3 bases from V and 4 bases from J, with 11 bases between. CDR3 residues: CASSEEGGGNTIYF. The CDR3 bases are TGTGCCAGCAGCGAAGAAGGGGGAGGAAACACCATATATTTT.

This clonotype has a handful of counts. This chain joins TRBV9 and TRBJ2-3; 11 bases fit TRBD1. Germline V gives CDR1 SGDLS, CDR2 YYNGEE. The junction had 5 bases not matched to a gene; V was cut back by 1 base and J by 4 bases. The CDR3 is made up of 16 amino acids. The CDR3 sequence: CASSVSRDRGADTQYF. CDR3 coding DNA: TGTGCCAGCAGCGTAAGCCGGGACAGGGGGGCAGATACGCAGTATTTT.

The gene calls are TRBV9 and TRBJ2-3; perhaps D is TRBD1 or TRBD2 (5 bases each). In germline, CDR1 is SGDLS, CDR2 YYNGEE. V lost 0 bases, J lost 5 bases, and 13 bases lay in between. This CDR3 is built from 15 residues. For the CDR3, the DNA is TGTGCCAGCAGCGTAGTTGGGACCCTCATAGATACGCAGTATTTT. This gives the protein CASSVVGTLIDTQYF.

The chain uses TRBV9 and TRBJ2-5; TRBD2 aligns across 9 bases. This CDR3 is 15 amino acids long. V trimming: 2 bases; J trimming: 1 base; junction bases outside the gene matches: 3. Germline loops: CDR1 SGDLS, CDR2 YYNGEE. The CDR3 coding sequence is TGTGCCAGCAGCGTGGGTAGCGGGAGCCAAGAGACCCAGTACTTC. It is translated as CASSVGSGSQETQYF.

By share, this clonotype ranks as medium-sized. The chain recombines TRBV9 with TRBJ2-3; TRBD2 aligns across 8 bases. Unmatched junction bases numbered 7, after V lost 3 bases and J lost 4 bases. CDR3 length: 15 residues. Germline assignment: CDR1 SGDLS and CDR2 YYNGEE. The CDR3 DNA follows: TGTGCCAGCAGCGCCGCCGGGACTAGGGCAGATACGCAGTATTTT. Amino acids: CASSAAGTRADTQYF.

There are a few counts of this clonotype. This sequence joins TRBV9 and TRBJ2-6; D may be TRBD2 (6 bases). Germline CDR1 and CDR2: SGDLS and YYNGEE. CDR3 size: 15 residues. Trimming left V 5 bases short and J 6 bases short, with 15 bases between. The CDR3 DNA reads TGTGCCAGCAGGGAGGGTGACGGCCAGGCCAACGTCCTGACTTTC. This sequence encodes CASREGDGQANVLTF.

CDR3 coding DNA: TGTGCCAGCAGCGCCCCAGGGAGCAATCAGCCCCAGCATTTT. It codes for CASSAPGSNQPQHF. This chain links TRBV9 with TRBJ1-5; weak D call: TRBD1 (5 bases). There are 14 residues in the CDR3. Germline assignment: CDR1 SGDLS and CDR2 YYNGEE. V was cut by 3 bases and J by 1 base, with 8 bases left in between.

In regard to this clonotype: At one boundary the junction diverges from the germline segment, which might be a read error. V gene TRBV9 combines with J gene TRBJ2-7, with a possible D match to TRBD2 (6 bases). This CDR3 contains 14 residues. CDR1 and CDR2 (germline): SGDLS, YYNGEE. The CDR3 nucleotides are TGTGCCAGCAGCGTAGAGGAGGGATCCTACGGGCAGTACTTC. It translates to CASSVEEGSYGQYF.

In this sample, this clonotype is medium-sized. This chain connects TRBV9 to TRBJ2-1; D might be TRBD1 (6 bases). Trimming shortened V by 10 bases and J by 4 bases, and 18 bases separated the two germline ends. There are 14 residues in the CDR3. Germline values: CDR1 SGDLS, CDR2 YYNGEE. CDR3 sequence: CAGTPTDSYNEQFF. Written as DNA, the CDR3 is TGTGCCGGAACCCCCACGGACAGTTACAATGAGCAGTTCTTC.

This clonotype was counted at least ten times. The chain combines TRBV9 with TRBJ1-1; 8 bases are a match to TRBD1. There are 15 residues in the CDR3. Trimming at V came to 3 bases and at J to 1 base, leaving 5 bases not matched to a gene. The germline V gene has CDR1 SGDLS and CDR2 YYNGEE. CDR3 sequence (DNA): TGTGCCAGCAGCGGGACCGGGACAGGGAACACTGAAGCTTTCTTT. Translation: CASSGTGTGNTEAFF.

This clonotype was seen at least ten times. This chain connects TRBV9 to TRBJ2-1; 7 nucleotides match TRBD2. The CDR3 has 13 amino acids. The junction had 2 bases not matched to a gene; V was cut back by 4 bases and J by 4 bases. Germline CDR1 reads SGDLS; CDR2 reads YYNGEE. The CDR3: CASSLSGYNEQFF. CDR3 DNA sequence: TGTGCCAGCAGCCTTAGCGGGTACAATGAGCAGTTCTTC.

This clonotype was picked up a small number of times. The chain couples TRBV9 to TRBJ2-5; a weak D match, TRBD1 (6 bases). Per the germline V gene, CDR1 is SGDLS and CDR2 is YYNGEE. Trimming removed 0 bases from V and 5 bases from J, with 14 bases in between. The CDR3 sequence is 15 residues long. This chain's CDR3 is CASSVDAGAGETQYF. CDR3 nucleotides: TGTGCCAGCAGCGTAGATGCAGGGGCAGGGGAGACCCAGTACTTC.

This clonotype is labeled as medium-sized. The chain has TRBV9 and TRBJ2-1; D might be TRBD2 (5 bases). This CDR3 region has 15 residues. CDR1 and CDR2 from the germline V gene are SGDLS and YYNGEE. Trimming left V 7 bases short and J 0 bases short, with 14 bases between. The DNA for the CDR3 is TGTGCCAGCTCCCTCTGGGAGAGCTCCTACAATGAGCAGTTCTTC. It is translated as CASSLWESSYNEQFF.